This T cell receptor (beta chain) originates from a study of OX40 agonist ivuxolimab in advanced cancers. Concerning the study at large: Ivuxolimab was an agonistic, fully human IgG2 monoclonal antibody directed against OX40 (CD134), a costimulatory receptor. Intravenous ivuxolimab was administered to patients every 2 weeks at six dose levels: 0.01, 0.1, 0.3, 1.5, 3 and 10 mg/kg. Of the roughly 51 patients in dose escalation, around 20 had hepatocellular carcinoma, about 15 had melanoma, 9 had renal cell carcinoma and 9 had head and neck cancer. In the dose-escalation cohort, around 80% of patients were male, and the mean age was 60 years with a range of roughly 20 to 79. Prior anti-PD-1, anti-PD-L1 or anti-CTLA-4 therapy was permitted, and checkpoint inhibitors had been received by approximately 39% of dose-escalation patients. Partial responses were achieved by three dose-escalation patients, of whom one had hepatocellular carcinoma and two had cutaneous melanoma. The purpose of peripheral TCRbeta sequencing was to test whether ivuxolimab changed TCR sequence diversity and led to clonal T-cell expansion. The monotherapy dose-escalation portion (N of about 47 patients) of the phase I ivuxolimab trial is reported in the paper.

Turning to this clone: Its antigen is still unknown. There are no base qualities to consult, and no much larger clone falls within one base.

Results the study describes overall, beyond this receptor: Antigen specificity was not determined for the clonally expanded peripheral T cells. Clonal expansion of both CD4+ and CD8+ blood T cells was observed from baseline to week 6 at doses 0.1 to 3.0 mg/kg. On average, CD8+ T cells showed more expanded clones than CD4+ T cells after ivuxolimab. Low levels of normalized T-cell clonal expansion were also seen in some patients who did not respond. In the 0.1-3.0 mg/kg groups, partial responders were among the patients with the lowest normalized peripheral clonal expansion, particularly in CD8+ T cells.

To sequence the TCRbeta CDR3 region, genomic DNA was isolated from the sorted cells. The immunoSEQ Assay was used to sequence the TCRbeta CDR3 regions. TCRdb took this table from immuneACCESS and kept in-frame rearrangements with V and J called. Such tables lack part of the clones; where checked against another copy, unresolved V genes explain under half of the gap, and the rest is unexplained. The sample profile shows fewer than 80,000 clones; around 87% of them were found once. 5.5% to 8% of the sample lies in the top ten. The trial excluded patients who had a history of autoimmune disease or were on systemic immunosuppression. Peripheral blood for TCR sequencing was drawn from every dose cohort at baseline, at cycle 4 day 1 and at cycle 7 day 1. The samples were taken from a phase I, first-in-human, multicenter, open-label dose-escalation trial of ivuxolimab. Adults with locally advanced or metastatic melanoma, renal cell, hepatocellular, or head and neck squamous cell carcinoma were enrolled in the trial. CD4+ and CD8+ T cells were sorted separately from peripheral blood before TCR sequencing.

This TCR was sampled from an adult with an advanced solid tumor such as melanoma, head and neck, liver or kidney cancer. Sequenced here: CD4+ or CD8+ T cells sorted from blood, sampled in a trial of the OX40 agonist ivuxolimab.

Read as DNA, the sequence is TGTGCCAGCTCACCGACAAGGGTTAGCTCCTATAATTCACCCCTCCACTTT. It specifies CASSPTRVSSYNSPLHF. This chain joins TRBV18 to TRBJ1-6; no confident D gene assignment can be made. The CDR3 runs 17 amino acids, cysteine and phenylalanine included. This entry keeps only the CDR3 DNA: 51 bases, framed from base 1. V drops 3 bases and J drops 0 bases, leaving 12 bases in between. Taken from the germline V gene, the CDR1 and CDR2 loops are KGHSH and LQKENI.